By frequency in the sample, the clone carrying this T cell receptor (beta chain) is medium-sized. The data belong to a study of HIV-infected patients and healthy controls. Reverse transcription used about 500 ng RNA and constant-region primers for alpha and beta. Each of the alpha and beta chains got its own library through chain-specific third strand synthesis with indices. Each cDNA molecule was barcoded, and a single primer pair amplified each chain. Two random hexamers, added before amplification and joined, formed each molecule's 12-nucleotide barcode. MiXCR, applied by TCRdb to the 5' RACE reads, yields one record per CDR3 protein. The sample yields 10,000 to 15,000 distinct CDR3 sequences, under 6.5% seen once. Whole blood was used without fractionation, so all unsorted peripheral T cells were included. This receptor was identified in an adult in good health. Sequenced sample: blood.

The CDR3 reads CASSLRRAVNQPQHF. The CDR3 nucleotides are TGTGCCAGCAGTTTACGCCGGGCAGTCAATCAGCCCCAGCATTTT. This chain links TRBV12-3 or TRBV12-4 with TRBJ1-5; D gene uncertain. The V gene lost 2 bases and the J gene lost 3 bases, with 11 bases spanning the gap. This CDR3 spans 15 amino acids.